This entry concerns a single TCR beta chain. Its antigen is still unknown. A much bigger clone sits one base away, suggesting this may be a read error. As encoded in the germline V gene, CDR1 is MDHEN while CDR2 is SYDVKM. Ends trimmed: V by 2 bases, J by 7 bases; bases unmatched to a gene: 7. The CDR3, cysteine through phenylalanine, is 15 amino acids long. Here the CDR3 DNA is all that survives: 45 bases in frame from base 1. This sample is drawn from a study of neurological immune-mediated disorders (dated by TCRdb to between 2019 and 2020). For the study in its entirety: Among the approximately 34 multiple sclerosis patients, around 30 had relapsing-remitting MS and 3 had secondary progressive MS. Peripheral blood TCR-beta repertoires from patients with HTLV-I-associated myelopathy (HAM/TSP), patients with multiple sclerosis, and healthy controls were compared in the study using UMI-based sequencing. The cohort was made up of 65 to 75 subjects, consisting of about 14 HAM/TSP patients, some 34 multiple sclerosis patients and approximately 20 healthy controls. The roughly 99 TCR-beta libraries covered PBMC samples along with longitudinal samples, technical triplicates, and paired sorted CD4+ and CD8+ T-cell subsets.

Overall results and qualifications from the work: In phylogenetic analysis, the repertoires of 18 of 34 MS patients grouped into a cluster of related CDR3 sequences, which suggests a possible signature at the repertoire level. No clinical or MRI features were associated with the MS cluster, and the authors said that larger cohorts are needed. TCR clonal expansion was highest in HAM/TSP patients and lowest in MS patients, with MS patients falling below even healthy controls. No identical CDR3 amino acid sequences were shared among expanded clones across subjects, suggesting private TCR-beta repertoires in all groups.

For the unsorted PBMC libraries, 2 million PBMCs were stored in RNAlater at -80 degrees C until RNA extraction and were used to generate the libraries. The multiple sclerosis patients were enrolled in a US clinical protocol that evaluated disease progression with magnetic resonance imaging. PBMCs were separated from peripheral blood using Ficoll-Hypaque density gradient centrifugation and then cryopreserved in liquid nitrogen. cDNA synthesis used template-switch 5'RACE with a primer carrying a 10-nucleotide random unique molecular identifier tagging each TCR transcript. Over 160 million TCR-beta sequences, covering 15-18 subjects, were produced in each sequencing run. The RNeasy kit was used to extract total RNA. The KAPA Real-time Library Amplification kit was used to amplify TCR-beta VDJ regions with primers targeting the TCR constant region and the 5'RACE anchor. A first PCR added sample indexes and Illumina adaptors, and a second PCR then raised library yield. The roughly 650 bp TCR product was size-selected on a 2% E-gel SizeSelection system after Ampure bead purification. Before pooling, libraries had their quality checked on a Bioanalyzer, their concentration measured with Qubit, and their quantity determined with the Kapa Library Quantification kit. An Illumina HiSeq 2500 was used to sequence the libraries paired-end at 2 x 150 bp. To increase sequence diversity, roughly 25-31% phiX was spiked into each library pool. In the source study's methods: The UMI-based MiGEC pipeline processed quality-filtered reads and removed over 80% of raw TCR sequences during error correction. IMGT germline references were used for alignment of VDJ genes, and clonotypes were defined by a unique CDR3 amino acid sequence together with V-J genes. Clonal expansion, Shannon diversity and CDR3 relatedness (CalcPairwiseDistances, ClusterSamples) were evaluated with VDJtools, and phylogenetic trees were built with CLCbio workbench. A clone was classed as expanded if it had 8 or more unique UMIs, a cutoff based on coefficient-of-variation modelling across technical triplicates. TCRdb trimmed the raw reads at Q25, called clones with MiXCR and kept productive beta chains. Rows matching on CDR3 protein sequence are summarized as one entry with the most common DNA and genes. These V and J calls are TCRdb output, not the study's own analysis. The sample yields 65,000 to 85,000 distinct CDR3 sequences; about 3% were counted once. In total, the top ten clones hold roughly 5.2% of the sample.

Sequencing input: PBMCs. The sequence derives from a woman aged 50 to 65 with multiple sclerosis. The chain employs TRBV28 and TRBJ2-7; 11 bases in between match TRBD2. The sequence in DNA is TGTGCCAGCAGTTTAACCGGGACTAGCGGTAAAGAGCAGTACTTC. The translation is CASSLTGTSGKEQYF.